This is a list of T cell receptor beta chains from one sample in a study of blood T cell repertoires in COVID-19. The assay was immunoSEQ multiplex PCR, and TCRdb's table has in-frame clones only and misses some. The sample lists around 400,000 clones, approximately 89% occurring once. Sequenced: PBMCs or T cells enriched from blood (not recorded which). These receptors all come from a woman in her 30s who had recovered from COVID-19. The CDR3 runs from the conserved cysteine through the conserved F or W. Each record gives: J gene, D gene, clone size, CDR3 length, V gene, CDR3 protein, CDR3 DNA. The D gene is left open where the match is weak. Clone size is not always given. Where it is, it says once, few, many or a class for expanded clones.

>TRBJ2-7|NA|NA|12|TRBV5-6
CASSYSVYEQYF
TGTGCCAGCAGTTATAGCGTGTACGAGCAGTACTTC
>TRBJ2-7|TRBD2|NA|16|TRBV4-1
CASSLESGRASYEQYF
TGCGCCAGCAGCCTAGAAAGCGGGAGGGCCTCCTACGAGCAGTACTTC
>TRBJ2-5|TRBD1|NA|15|TRBV19
CASSEGDRAQETQYF
TGTGCCAGTAGTGAGGGGGACAGAGCTCAAGAGACCCAGTACTTC
>TRBJ2-3|NA|NA|15|TRBV7-3
CASSSQGGFTDTQYF
TGTGCCAGCAGCTCCCAGGGGGGCTTCACAGATACGCAGTATTTT
>TRBJ2-1|NA|NA|16|TRBV5-1
CASSLAWTANYNEQFF
TGCGCCAGCAGCTTGGCCTGGACAGCGAACTACAATGAGCAGTTCTTC
>TRBJ2-2|NA|NA|14|TRBV7-9
CASSSTLDTGELFF
TGTGCCAGCAGCTCAACTCTAGACACCGGGGAGCTGTTTTTT
>TRBJ1-1|TRBD1|NA|14|TRBV29-1
CSVARSVTGAEAFF
TGCAGCGTTGCTCGGAGCGTTACAGGGGCTGAAGCTTTCTTT
>TRBJ1-4|NA|NA|16|TRBV30
CAWSVLMAWRSEKLFF
TGTGCCTGGAGTGTACTAATGGCCTGGCGGAGTGAAAAACTGTTTTTT
>TRBJ1-1|TRBD1|once|13|TRBV10-3
CAISEDRVGAAFF
TGTGCCATCAGTGAGGACAGGGTGGGCGCAGCTTTCTTT
>TRBJ1-6|NA|NA|14|TRBV6-6
CASSYVGGNSPLHF
TGTGCCAGCAGTTACGTCGGGGGGAATTCACCCCTCCACTTT
>TRBJ1-3|NA|NA|14|TRBV19
CASSLQGFGNTIYF
TGTGCCAGTAGCCTCCAGGGGTTTGGAAACACCATATATTTT
>TRBJ1-2|NA|NA|15|TRBV30
CAWKSWVGANYGYTF
TGTGCCTGGAAATCCTGGGTCGGAGCTAACTATGGCTACACCTTC
>TRBJ2-2|TRBD2|NA|15|TRBV5-1
CASSRIAGNTGELFF
TGCGCCAGCAGCCGAATAGCGGGGAACACCGGGGAGCTGTTTTTT
>TRBJ1-1|TRBD1|NA|14|TRBV7-6
CASSAQGGVTEAFF
TGTGCCAGCAGCGCACAGGGGGGGGTTACTGAAGCTTTCTTT
>TRBJ2-2|NA|NA|16|TRBV5-1
CASSLVGRGSTGELFF
TGCGCCAGCAGCTTGGTGGGCAGGGGTAGCACCGGGGAGCTGTTTTTT
>TRBJ1-2|TRBD1|NA|15|TRBV7-9
CASSDRDSSNYGYTF
TGTGCCAGCAGCGACCGGGACAGTAGTAACTATGGCTACACCTTC
>TRBJ2-5|NA|NA|14|TRBV6-5
CASTEGVDQETQYF
TGTGCCAGCACCGAGGGAGTCGACCAAGAGACCCAGTACTTC
>TRBJ2-1|TRBD2|NA|15|TRBV19
CASSRSSGPNNEQFF
TGTGCCAGTAGTAGGTCTAGCGGCCCCAACAATGAGCAGTTCTTC
>TRBJ2-2|TRBD2|NA|18|TRBV7-9
CASSFRIAGGKSTGELFF
TGTGCCAGCAGCTTCAGAATAGCGGGGGGGAAAAGCACCGGGGAGCTGTTTTTT
>TRBJ2-7|TRBD1|NA|16|TRBV5-5
CASSWAGTGGRNEQYF
TGTGCCAGCAGCTGGGCCGGGACAGGGGGCAGGAACGAGCAGTACTTC